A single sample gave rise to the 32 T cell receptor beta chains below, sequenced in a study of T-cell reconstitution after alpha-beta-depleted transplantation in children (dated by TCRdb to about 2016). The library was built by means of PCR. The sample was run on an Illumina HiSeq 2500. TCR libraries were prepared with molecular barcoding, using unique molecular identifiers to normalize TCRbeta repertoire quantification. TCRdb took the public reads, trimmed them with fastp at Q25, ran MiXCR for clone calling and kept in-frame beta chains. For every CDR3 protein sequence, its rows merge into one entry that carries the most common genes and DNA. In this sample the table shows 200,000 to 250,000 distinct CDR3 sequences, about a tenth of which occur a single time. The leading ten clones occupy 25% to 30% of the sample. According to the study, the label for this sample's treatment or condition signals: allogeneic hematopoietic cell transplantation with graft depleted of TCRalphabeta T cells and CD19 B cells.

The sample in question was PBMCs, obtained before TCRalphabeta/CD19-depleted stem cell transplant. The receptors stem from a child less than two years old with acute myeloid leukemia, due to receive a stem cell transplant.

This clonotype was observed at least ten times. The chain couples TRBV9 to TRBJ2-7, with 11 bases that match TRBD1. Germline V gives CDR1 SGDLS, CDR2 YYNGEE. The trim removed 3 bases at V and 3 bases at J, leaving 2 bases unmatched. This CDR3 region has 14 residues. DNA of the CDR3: TGTGCCAGCAGCGCCGGGACAGGGGGCTACGAGCAGTACTTC. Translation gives CASSAGTGGYEQYF.

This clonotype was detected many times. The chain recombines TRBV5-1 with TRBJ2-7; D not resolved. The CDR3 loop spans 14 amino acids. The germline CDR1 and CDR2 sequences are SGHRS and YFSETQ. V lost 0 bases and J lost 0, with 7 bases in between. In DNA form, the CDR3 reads TGCGCCAGCAGCTTGGGACGGTCCTCCTACGAGCAGTACTTC. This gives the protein CASSLGRSSYEQYF.

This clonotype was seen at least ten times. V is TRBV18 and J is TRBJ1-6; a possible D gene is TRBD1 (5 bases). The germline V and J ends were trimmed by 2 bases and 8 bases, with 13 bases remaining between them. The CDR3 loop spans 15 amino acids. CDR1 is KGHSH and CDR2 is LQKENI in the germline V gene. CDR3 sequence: CASSPRRGLDSPLHF. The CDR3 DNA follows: TGTGCCAGCTCACCAAGACGGGGGTTGGATTCACCCCTCCACTTT.

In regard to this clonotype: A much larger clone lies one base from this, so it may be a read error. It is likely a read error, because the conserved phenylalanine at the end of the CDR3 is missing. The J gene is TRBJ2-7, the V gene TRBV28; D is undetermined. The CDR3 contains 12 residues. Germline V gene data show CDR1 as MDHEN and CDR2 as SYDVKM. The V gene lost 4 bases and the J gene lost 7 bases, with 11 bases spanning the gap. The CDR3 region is CASSSPVWEQYI. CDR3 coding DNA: TGTGCCAGCAGTTCCCCTGTTTGGGAGCAGTACATC.

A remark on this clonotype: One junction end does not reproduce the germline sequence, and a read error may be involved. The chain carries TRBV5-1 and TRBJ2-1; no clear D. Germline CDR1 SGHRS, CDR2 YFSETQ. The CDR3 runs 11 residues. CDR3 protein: CACSLAREQFF. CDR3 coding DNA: TGCGCCTGCAGCTTGGCCCGAGAGCAGTTCTTC.

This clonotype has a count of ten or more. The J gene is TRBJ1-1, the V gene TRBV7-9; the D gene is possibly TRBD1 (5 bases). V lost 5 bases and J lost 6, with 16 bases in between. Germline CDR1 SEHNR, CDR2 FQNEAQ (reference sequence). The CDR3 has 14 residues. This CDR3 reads CASSLSRGDPEAFF. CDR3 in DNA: TGTGCCAGCAGCCTTAGTAGGGGAGATCCTGAAGCTTTCTTT.

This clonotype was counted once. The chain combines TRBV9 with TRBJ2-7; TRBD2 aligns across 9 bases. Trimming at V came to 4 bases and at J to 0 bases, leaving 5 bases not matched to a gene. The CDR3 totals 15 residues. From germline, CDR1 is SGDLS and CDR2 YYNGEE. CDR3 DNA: TGTGCCAGCAGCCTAGGGACTAGCTGCTCCTACGAGCAGTACTTC. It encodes CASSLGTSCSYEQYF.

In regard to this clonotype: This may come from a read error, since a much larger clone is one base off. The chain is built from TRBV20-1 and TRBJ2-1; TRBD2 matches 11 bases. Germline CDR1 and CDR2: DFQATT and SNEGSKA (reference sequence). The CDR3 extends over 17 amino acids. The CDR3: CCARATDSGRAYNEQFF. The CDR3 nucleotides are TGCTGTGCTAGAGCCACCGATAGCGGGAGGGCCTACAATGAGCAGTTCTTC.

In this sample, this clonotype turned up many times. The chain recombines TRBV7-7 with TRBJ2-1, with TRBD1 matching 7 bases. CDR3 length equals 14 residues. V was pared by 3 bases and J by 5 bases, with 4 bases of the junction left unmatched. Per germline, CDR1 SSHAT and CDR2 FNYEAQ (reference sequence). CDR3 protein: CASSLSGTDNEQFF. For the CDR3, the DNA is TGTGCCAGCAGCTTGTCCGGGACAGACAATGAGCAGTTCTTC.

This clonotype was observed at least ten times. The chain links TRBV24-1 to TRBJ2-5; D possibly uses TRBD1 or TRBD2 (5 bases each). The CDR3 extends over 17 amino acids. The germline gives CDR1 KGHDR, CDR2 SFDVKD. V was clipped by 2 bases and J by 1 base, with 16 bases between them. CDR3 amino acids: CATSDWGSHRGQETQYF. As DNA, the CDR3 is TGTGCCACCAGTGATTGGGGGTCTCACCGGGGCCAAGAGACCCAGTACTTC.

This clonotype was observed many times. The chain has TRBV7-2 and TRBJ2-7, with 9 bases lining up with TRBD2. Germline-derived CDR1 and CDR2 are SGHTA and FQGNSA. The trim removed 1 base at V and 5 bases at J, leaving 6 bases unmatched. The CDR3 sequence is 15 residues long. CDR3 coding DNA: TGTGCCAGCAGCTTAGAAGGACTAGCGAGCGACGAGCAGTACTTC. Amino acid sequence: CASSLEGLASDEQYF.

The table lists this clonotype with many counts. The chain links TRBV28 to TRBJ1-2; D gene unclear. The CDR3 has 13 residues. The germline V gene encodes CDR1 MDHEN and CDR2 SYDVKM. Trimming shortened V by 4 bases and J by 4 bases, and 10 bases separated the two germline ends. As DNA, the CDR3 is TGTGCCAGCAGTTATAGCCCCCTCTATGGCTACACCTTC. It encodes CASSYSPLYGYTF.

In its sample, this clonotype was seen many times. CDR3 region: CASRVTFQETQYF. Written as DNA, the CDR3 is TGTGCCAGCAGGGTGACGTTCCAAGAGACCCAGTACTTC. The chain recombines TRBV7-3 with TRBJ2-5, with D uncertain. CDR1 is SGHTA, CDR2 FQGTGA, per germline. The CDR3 loop spans 13 amino acids. Trimming stripped 6 bases from V and 1 base from J, with 9 bases between.

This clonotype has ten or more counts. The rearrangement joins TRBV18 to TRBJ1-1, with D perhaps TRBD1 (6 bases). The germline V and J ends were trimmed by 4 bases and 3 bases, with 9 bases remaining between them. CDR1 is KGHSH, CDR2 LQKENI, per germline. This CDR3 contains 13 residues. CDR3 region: CASSHRVDTEAFF. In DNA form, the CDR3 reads TGTGCCAGCTCACACAGGGTTGACACTGAAGCTTTCTTT. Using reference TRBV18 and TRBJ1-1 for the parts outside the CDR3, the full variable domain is NAGVMQNPRHLVRRRGQEARLRCSPMKGHSHVYWYRQLPEEGLKFMVYLQKENIIDESGMPKERFSAEFPKEGPSILRIQQVVRGDSAAYFCASSHRVDTEAFFGQGTRLTVV.

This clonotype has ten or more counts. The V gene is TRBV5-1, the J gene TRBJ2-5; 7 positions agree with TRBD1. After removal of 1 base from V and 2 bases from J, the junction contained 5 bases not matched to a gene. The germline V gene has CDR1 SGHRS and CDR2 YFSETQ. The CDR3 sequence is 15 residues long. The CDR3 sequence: CASSLSNRGQETQYF. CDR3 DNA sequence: TGCGCCAGCAGCTTGTCCAACAGGGGACAAGAGACCCAGTACTTC.

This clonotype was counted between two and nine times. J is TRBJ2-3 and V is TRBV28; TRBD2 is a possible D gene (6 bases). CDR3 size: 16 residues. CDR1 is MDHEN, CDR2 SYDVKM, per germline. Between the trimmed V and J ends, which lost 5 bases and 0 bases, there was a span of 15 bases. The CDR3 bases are TGTGCCAGCAGTCTTCCCGGGACTCAGAGCACAGATACGCAGTATTTT. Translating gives CASSLPGTQSTDTQYF.

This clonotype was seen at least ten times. DNA for the CDR3: TGTGCCAGCAGTTTGGTACAGGGGGATTCACCCCTCCACTTT. This encodes CASSLVQGDSPLHF. This chain connects TRBV28 to TRBJ1-6; 8 bases line up with TRBD1. Germline assignment: CDR1 MDHEN and CDR2 SYDVKM. J gave up 8 bases and V 3 bases, and 3 bases lay outside the gene matches. There are 14 residues in the CDR3.

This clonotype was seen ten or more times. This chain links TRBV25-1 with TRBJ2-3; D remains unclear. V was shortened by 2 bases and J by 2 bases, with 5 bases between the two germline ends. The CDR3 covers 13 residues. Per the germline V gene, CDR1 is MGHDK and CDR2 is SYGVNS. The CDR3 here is CASSEGTTDTQYF. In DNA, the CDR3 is TGTGCCAGCAGTGAAGGCACCACAGATACGCAGTATTTT.

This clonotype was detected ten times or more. CDR3 nucleotide sequence: TGCAGTGCATCCGGGACAGATAATTCACCCCTCCACTTT. Translating it yields CSASGTDNSPLHF. The chain uses TRBV20-1 and TRBJ1-6, with 7 bases matching TRBD1. The CDR3 contains 13 residues. Germline assignment: CDR1 DFQATT and CDR2 SNEGSKA (reference sequence). The trim removed 6 bases at V and 5 bases at J, leaving 4 bases unmatched.

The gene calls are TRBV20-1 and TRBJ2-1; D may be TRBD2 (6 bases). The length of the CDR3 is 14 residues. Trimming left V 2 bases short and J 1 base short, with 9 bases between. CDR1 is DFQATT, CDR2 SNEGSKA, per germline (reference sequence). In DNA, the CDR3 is TGCAGTGCTAGACCAAGCGGGTCCTACAATGAGCAGTTCTTC. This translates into CSARPSGSYNEQFF.

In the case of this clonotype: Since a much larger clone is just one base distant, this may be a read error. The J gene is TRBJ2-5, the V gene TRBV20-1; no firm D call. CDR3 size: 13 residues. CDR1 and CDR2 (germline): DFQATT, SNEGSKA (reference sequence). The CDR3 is CSAREGGKETQHF. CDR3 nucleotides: TGCAGTGCTAGAGAGGGCGGAAAAGAGACCCAGCACTTC.

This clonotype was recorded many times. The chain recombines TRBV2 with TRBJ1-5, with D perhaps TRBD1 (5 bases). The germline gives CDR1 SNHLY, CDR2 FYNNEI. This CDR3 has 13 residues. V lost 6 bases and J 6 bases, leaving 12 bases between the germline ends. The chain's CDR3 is CASSRDGLQPQHF. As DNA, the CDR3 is TGTGCCAGCAGCCGGGACGGACTTCAGCCCCAGCATTTT. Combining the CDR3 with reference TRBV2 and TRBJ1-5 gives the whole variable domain EPEVTQTPSHQVTQMGQEVILRCVPISNHLYFYWYRQILGQKVEFLVSFYNNEISEKSEIFDDQFSVERPDGSNFTLKIRSTKLEDSAMYFCASSRDGLQPQHFGDGTRLSIL.

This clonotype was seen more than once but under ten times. Written as DNA, the CDR3 is TGTGCCAGCAGCTTGGGACTCCCCAGGTACAATGAGCAGTTCTTC. Its translation: CASSLGLPRYNEQFF. The chain uses TRBV28 and TRBJ2-1; maybe TRBD2 (6 bases). Trimming removed 6 bases at V and 4 bases at J, with 16 bases between. The V gene's germline CDR1 is MDHEN and CDR2 SYDVKM. The CDR3 is 15 amino acids.

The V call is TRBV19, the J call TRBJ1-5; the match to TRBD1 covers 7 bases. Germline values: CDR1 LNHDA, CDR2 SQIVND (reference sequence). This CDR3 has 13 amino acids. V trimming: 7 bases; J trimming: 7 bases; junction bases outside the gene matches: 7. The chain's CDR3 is CASKRGQEQPQHF. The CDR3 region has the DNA TGTGCCAGTAAGAGGGGGCAGGAACAGCCCCAGCATTTT.

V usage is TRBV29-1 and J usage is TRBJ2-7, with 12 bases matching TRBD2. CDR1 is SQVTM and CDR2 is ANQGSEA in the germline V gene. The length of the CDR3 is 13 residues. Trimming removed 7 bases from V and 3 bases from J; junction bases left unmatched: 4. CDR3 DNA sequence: TGCAGCGCTAGCGGGGGGGAAATCTACGAGCAGTACTTC. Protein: CSASGGEIYEQYF.

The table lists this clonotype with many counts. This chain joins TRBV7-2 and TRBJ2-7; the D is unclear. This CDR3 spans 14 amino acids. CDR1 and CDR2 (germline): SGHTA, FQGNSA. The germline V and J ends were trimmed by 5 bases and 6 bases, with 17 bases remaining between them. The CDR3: CASSLSRFRFEQYF. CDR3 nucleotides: TGTGCCAGCAGCCTTAGCAGGTTTCGGTTCGAGCAGTACTTC.

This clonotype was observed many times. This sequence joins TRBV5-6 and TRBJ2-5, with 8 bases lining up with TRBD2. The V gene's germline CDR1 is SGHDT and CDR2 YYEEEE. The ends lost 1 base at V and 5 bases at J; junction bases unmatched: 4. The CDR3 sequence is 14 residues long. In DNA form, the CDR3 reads TGTGCCAGCAGCTTGTTTAGCGGGATTGAGACCCAGTACTTC. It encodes CASSLFSGIETQYF.

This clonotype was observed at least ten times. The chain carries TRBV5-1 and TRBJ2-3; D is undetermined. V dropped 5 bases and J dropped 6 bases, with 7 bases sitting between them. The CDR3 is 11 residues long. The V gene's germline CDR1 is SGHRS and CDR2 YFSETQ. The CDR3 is CASRSMDTQYF. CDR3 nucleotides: TGCGCCAGCAGAAGTATGGATACGCAGTATTTT.

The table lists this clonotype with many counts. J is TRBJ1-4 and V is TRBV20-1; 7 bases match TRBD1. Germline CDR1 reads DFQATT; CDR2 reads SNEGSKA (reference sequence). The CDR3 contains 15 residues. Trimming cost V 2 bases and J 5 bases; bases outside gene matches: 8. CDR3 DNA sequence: TGCAGTGCTAGACCATTGGACAGGCCGAATGAAAAACTGTTTTTT. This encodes CSARPLDRPNEKLFF.

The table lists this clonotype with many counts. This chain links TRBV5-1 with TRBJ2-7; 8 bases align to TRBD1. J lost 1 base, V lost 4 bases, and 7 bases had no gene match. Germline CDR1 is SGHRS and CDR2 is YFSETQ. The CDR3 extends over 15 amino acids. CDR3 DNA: TGCGCCAGCAGCAACACCGGGACAGGATCCTACGAGCAGTACTTC. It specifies CASSNTGTGSYEQYF.

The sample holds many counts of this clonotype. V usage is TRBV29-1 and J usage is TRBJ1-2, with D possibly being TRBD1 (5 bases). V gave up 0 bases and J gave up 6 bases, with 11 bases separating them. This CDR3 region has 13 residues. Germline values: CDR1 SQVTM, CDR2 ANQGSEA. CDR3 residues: CSVEDQGNNGYTF. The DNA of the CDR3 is TGCAGCGTTGAAGACCAGGGCAACAATGGCTACACCTTC.

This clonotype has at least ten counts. CDR3 nucleotides: TGTGCCAGCAGTACAACAGGGGCTACTAACTATGGCTACACCTTC. It yields the protein CASSTTGATNYGYTF. The chain combines TRBV27 with TRBJ1-2; 7 bases fit TRBD1. The J segment lost 0 bases and the V segment lost 5 bases, leaving 6 bases of the junction unmatched. CDR1 MNHEY and CDR2 SMNVEV come from the germline V gene (reference sequence). This CDR3 region has 15 residues.